The 8 T cell receptor beta chains listed next were all sequenced from one sample in a study of blood T cells in healthy people across ages. Primed by a sample-barcoded 5' primer and a J-beta primer mix, a second PCR proceeded for about 6 to 12 cycles. TCRdb called the 5' RACE reads again in MiXCR, with one record for every CDR3 protein. Of over a million distinct CDR3 sequences in the sample, about 43% were seen once. Sequencing used blood. The receptors derive from a woman under 30 in good health.

This clonotype was picked up a small number of times. The chain is built from TRBV18 and TRBJ1-1; D gene unclear. This CDR3 spans 13 amino acids. V lost 3 bases and J 1 base, leaving 6 bases between the germline ends. CDR1 and CDR2 from the germline V gene are KGHSH and LQKENI. The CDR3 coding sequence is TGTGCCAGCTCACCGAACAAGAACACTGAAGCTTTCTTT. It is translated as CASSPNKNTEAFF.

Only a few counts were recorded for this clonotype. The rearrangement links TRBV6-4 to TRBJ2-1; no definite D call. V was clipped by 6 bases and J by 0 bases, with 18 bases between them. Germline loops: CDR1 MRHNA, CDR2 SNTAGT. The CDR3 totals 17 residues. The CDR3 spells CASSEYWVPSSYNEQFF. Here the CDR3 DNA reads TGTGCCAGCAGCGAATATTGGGTCCCTAGCTCCTACAATGAGCAGTTCTTC.

The chain combines TRBV4-1 with TRBJ2-5; D uncertain. This CDR3 spans 12 amino acids. V was trimmed by 1 base and J by 7 bases, leaving 7 bases between them. CDR1 is MGHRA, CDR2 YSYEKL, per germline. CDR3 coding DNA: TGCGCCAGCAGCCAAGTGTTAGGGACCCAGTACTTC. Protein: CASSQVLGTQYF.

The CDR3 DNA follows: TGTGCCAGCAGTTTATCGGAGGCCAATGAGCAGTTCTTC. Amino acid sequence: CASSLSEANEQFF. The chain couples TRBV27 to TRBJ2-1; the D gene is possibly TRBD2 (5 bases). Germline values: CDR1 MNHEY, CDR2 SMNVEV (reference sequence). The CDR3 runs to 13 residues. Trimming pared 0 bases from V and 6 bases from J, leaving 6 bases between.

This chain uses TRBV9 with TRBJ1-2, with D uncertain. CDR1 is SGDLS and CDR2 is YYNGEE in the germline V gene. Trimming took 7 bases from V and 7 from J, leaving 17 bases between them. This CDR3 region has 13 residues. The CDR3 here is CASGPSVLCGYTF. DNA of the CDR3: TGTGCCAGCGGGCCCAGCGTCCTCTGTGGCTACACCTTC.

The gene calls are TRBV2 and TRBJ2-4; 9 nucleotides line up with TRBD2. TRBJ2-7 matches the DNA end more closely, so the J call is doubtful. This CDR3 comprises 13 residues. Per the germline V gene, CDR1 is SNHLY and CDR2 is FYNNEI. The CDR3: CASTFGLASEQYF. DNA of the CDR3: TGTGCCAGCACCTTCGGACTAGCGAGCGAGCAGTACTTC.

This clonotype was seen only a few times. The chain has TRBV6-2 or TRBV6-3 and TRBJ1-1, with 7 bases lining up with TRBD1. The CDR3 loop spans 13 amino acids. Germline V gene data show CDR1 as MNHEY and CDR2 as SVGEGT. V lost 6 bases to trimming and J lost 1 base; unmatched junction nucleotides: 2. The CDR3 loop is CASRGQQNTEAFF. The DNA of the CDR3 is TGTGCCAGCAGGGGACAGCAGAACACTGAAGCTTTCTTT.

This chain connects TRBV4-2 to TRBJ2-1; 11 nucleotides align to TRBD2. V shed 1 base, J shed 10 bases, and the junction held 9 bases outside the gene matches. CDR3 length: 16 residues. Germline values: CDR1 LGHNA, CDR2 YNFKEQ. Here the CDR3 DNA reads TGTGCCAGCAGCCAAGGGACTAGCGGGCCTACAAGGGAGCAGTTCTTC. The encoded protein is CASSQGTSGPTREQFF.